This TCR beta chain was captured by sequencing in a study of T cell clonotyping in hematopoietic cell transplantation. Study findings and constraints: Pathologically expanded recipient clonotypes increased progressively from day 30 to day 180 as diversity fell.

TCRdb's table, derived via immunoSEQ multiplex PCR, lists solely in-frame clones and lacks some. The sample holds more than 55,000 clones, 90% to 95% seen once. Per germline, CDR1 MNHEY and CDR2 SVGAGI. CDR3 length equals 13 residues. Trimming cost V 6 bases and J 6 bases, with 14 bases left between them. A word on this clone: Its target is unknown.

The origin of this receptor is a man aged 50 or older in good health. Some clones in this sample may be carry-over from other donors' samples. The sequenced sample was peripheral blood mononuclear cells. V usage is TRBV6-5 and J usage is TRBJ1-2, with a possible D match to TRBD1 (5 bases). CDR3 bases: TGTGCCAGCAGCTCCCCATGGGGGGATGGCTACACCTTC. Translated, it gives CASSSPWGDGYTF.